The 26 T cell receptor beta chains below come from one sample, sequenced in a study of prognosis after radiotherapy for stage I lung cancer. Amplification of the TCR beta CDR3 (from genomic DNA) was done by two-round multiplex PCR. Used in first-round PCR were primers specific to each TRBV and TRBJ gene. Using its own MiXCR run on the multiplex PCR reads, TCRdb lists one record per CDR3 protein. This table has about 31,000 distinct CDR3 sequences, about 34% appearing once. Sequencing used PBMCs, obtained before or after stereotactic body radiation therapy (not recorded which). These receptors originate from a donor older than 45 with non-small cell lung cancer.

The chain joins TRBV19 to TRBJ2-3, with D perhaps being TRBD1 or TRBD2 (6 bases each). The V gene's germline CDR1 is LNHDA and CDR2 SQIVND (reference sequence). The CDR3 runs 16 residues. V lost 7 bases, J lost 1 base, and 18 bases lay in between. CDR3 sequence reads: CASTGVGGVGTDTQYF. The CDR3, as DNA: TGTGCCAGTACGGGGGTTGGGGGCGTGGGCACAGATACGCAGTATTTT. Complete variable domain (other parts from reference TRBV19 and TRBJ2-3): DGGITQSPKYLFRKEGQNVTLSCEQNLNHDAMYWYRQDPGQGLRLIYYSQIVNDFQKGDIAEGYSVSREKKESFPLTVTSAQKNPTAFYLCASTGVGGVGTDTQYFGPGTRLTVL.

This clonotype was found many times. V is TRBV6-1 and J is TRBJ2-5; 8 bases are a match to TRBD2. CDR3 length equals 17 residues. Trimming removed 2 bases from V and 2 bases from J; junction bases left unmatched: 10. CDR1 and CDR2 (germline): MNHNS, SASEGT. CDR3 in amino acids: CASSESLAGWWQETQYF. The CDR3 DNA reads TGTGCCAGCAGTGAATCATTAGCGGGATGGTGGCAAGAGACCCAGTACTTC.

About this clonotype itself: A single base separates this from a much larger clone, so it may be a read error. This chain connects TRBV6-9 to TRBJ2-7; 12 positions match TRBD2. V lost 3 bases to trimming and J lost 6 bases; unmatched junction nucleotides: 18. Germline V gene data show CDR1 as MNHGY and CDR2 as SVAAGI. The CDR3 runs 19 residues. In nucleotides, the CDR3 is TGTGCCAGCAGTTACAGTGGACGAAGGACTAGCGGGATTGTTTGCGAGCAGTACTTC. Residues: CASSYSGRRTSGIVCEQYF.

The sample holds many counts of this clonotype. CDR3 region: CASSTRLSQSYEQYF. For the CDR3, the DNA is TGTGCCAGCAGCACTCGTTTATCGCAGTCCTACGAGCAGTACTTC. The V call is TRBV5-8, the J call TRBJ2-7; D is undetermined. V shed 4 bases and J shed 1 base, with 15 bases lying between them. Germline V gene sequence: CDR1 SGHTS, CDR2 YDEGEE. The CDR3 is 15 residues long.

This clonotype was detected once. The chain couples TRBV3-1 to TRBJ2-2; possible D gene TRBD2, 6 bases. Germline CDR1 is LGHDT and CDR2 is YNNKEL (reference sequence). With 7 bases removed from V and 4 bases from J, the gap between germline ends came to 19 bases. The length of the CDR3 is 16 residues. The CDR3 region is CASTAGGRRGTGELFF. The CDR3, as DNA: TGTGCCAGCACCGCGGGTGGGAGGAGGGGCACCGGGGAGCTGTTTTTT.

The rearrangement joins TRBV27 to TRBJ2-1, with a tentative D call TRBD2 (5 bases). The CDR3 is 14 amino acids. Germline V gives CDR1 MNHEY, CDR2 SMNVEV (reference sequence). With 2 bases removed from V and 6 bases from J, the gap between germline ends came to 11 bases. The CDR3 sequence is CASSLVGGSNEQFF. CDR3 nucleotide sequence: TGTGCCAGCAGTTTAGTAGGTGGGAGCAATGAGCAGTTCTTC.

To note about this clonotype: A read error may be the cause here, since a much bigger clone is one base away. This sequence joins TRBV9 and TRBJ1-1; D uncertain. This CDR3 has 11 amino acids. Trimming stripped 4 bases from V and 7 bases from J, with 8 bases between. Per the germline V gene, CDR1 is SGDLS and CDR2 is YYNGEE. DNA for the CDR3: TGTGCCAGCAGCTCCGGGATTGAAGCTTTCTTT. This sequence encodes CASSSGIEAFF.

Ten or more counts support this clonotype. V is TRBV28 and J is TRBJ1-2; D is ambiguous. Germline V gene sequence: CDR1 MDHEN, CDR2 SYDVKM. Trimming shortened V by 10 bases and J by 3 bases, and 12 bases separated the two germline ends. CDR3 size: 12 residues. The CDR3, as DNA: TGTGCCACCCGTGAGGGCCACTATGGCTACACCTTC. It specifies CATREGHYGYTF.

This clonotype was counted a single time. The CDR3 nucleotides are TGTGCCAGCACGAGACTAGCGGGAGGCCGTGAGTACGAGCAGTACTTC. Amino acids: CASTRLAGGREYEQYF. The chain has TRBV2 and TRBJ2-7; TRBD2 matches 13 bases. Trimming at V came to 7 bases and at J to 4 bases, leaving 10 bases not matched to a gene. The CDR3 runs 16 residues. Germline V gene data show CDR1 as SNHLY and CDR2 as FYNNEI.

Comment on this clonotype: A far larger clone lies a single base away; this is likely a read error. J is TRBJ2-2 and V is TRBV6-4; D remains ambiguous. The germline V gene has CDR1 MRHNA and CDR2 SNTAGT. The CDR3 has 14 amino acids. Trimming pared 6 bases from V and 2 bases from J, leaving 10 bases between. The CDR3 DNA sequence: TGTGCCAGCAGGGTACGGCCTAACACCGGGGAGCTGTTTTTT. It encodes CASRVRPNTGELFF.

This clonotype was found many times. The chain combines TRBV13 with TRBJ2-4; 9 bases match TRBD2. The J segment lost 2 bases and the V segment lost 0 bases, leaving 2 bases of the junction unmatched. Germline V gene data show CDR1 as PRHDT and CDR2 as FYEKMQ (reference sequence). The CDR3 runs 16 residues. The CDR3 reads CASSLGREGTKNIQYF. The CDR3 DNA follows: TGTGCCAGCAGCTTAGGGCGGGAGGGGACCAAAAACATTCAGTACTTC.

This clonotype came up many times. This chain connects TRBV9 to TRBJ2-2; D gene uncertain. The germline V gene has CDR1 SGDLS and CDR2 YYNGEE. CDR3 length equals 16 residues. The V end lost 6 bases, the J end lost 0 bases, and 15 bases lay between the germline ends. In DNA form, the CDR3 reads TGTGCCAGCACTAAGAACTGGAGCCCGAACACCGGGGAGCTGTTTTTT. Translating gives CASTKNWSPNTGELFF.

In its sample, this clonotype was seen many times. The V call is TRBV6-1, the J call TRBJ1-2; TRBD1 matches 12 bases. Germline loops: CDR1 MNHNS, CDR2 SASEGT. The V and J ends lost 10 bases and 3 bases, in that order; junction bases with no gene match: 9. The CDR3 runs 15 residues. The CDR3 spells CATGTGGAWHYGYTF. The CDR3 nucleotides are TGTGCCACCGGGACAGGGGGCGCGTGGCACTATGGCTACACCTTC.

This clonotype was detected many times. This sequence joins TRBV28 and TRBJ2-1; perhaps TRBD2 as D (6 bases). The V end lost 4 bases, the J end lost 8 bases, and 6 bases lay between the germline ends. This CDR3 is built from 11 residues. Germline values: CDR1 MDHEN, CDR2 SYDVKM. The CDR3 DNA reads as TGTGCCAGCAGTTGGGAGGATGAGCAGTTCTTC. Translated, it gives CASSWEDEQFF.

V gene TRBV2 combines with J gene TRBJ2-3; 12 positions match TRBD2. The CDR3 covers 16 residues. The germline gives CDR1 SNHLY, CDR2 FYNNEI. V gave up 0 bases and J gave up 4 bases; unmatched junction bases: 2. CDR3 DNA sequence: TGTGCCAGCAGTGAAGCGCTAGCGGGAGGGTCAGATACGCAGTATTTT. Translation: CASSEALAGGSDTQYF.

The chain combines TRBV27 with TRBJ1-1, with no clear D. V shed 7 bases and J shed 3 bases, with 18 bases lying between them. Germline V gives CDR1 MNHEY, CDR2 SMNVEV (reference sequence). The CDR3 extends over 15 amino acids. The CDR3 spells CASISPDTVDTEAFF. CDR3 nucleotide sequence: TGTGCCAGCATTTCGCCAGACACCGTGGACACTGAAGCTTTCTTT.

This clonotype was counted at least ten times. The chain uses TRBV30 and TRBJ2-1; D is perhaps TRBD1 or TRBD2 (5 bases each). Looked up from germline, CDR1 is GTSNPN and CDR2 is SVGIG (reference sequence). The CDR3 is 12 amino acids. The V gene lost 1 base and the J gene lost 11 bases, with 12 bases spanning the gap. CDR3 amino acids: CAWSEAWDQQFF. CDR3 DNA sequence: TGTGCCTGGAGTGAGGCATGGGACCAGCAGTTCTTC.

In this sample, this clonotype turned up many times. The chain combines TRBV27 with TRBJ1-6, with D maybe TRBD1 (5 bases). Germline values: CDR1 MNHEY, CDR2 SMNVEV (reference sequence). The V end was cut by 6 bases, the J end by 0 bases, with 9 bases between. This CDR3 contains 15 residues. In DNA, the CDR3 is TGTGCCAGCAGCCCCAGGGACTCCTATAATTCACCCCTCCACTTT. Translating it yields CASSPRDSYNSPLHF.

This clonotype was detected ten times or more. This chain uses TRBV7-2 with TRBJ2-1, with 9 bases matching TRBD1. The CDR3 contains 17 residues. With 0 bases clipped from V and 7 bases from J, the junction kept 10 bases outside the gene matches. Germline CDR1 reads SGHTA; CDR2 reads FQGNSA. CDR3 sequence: CASSLAPGTGLRNEQFF. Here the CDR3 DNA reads TGTGCCAGCAGCTTAGCGCCCGGGACAGGGCTTAGGAATGAGCAGTTCTTC.

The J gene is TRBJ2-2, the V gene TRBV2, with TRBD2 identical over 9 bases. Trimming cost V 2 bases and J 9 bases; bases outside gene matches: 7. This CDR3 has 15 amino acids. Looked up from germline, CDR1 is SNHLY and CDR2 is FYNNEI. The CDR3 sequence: CASSELAGEVWELFF. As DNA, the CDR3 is TGTGCCAGCAGTGAATTAGCGGGAGAGGTCTGGGAGCTGTTTTTT. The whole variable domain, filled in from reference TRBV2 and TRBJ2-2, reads EPEVTQTPSHQVTQMGQEVILRCVPISNHLYFYWYRQILGQKVEFLVSFYNNEISEKSEIFDDQFSVERPDGSNFTLKIRSTKLEDSAMYFCASSELAGEVWELFFGEGSRLTVL.

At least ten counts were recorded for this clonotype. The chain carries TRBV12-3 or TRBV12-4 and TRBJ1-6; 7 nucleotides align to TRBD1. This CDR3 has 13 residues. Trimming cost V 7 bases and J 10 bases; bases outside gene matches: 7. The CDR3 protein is CASTTGVSSPLHF. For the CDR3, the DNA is TGTGCCAGCACCACAGGGGTATCATCACCCCTCCACTTT.

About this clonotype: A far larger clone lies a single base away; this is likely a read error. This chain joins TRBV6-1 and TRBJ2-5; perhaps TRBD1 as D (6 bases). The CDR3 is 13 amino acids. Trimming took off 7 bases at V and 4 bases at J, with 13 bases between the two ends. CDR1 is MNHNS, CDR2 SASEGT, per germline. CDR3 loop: CASKSGVLETQYF. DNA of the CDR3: TGTGCCAGCAAATCAGGGGTCCTAGAGACCCAGTACTTC.

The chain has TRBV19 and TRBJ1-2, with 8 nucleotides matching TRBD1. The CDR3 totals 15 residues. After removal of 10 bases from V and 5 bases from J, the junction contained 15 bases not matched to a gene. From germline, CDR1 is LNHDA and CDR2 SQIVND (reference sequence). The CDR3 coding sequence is TGTGCCACGACGACAGGGGCGAGTTTAGTGTATGGCTACACCTTC. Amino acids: CATTTGASLVYGYTF.

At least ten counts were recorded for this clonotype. In DNA form, the CDR3 reads TGCAGTGCTAATAATCCCAATATGAAAGCCTACGAGCAGTACTTC. It codes for CSANNPNMKAYEQYF. The chain uses TRBV20-1 and TRBJ2-7, with D hard to call. Trimming took 4 bases from V and 2 from J, leaving 18 bases between them. Germline V gene lookup returns CDR1 DFQATT and CDR2 SNEGSKA (reference sequence). The CDR3 is made up of 15 amino acids.

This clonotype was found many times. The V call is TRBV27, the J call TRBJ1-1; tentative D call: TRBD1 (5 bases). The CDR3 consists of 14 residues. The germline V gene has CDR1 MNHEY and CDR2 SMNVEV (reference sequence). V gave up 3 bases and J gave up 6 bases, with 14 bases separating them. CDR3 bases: TGTGCCAGCAGTTTTGACAGCCGGTTAGCTGAAGCTTTCTTT. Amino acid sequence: CASSFDSRLAEAFF.

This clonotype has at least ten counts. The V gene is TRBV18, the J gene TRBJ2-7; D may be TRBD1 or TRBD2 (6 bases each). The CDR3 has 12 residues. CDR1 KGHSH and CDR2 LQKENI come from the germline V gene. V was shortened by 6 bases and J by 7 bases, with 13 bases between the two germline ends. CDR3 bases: TGTGCCAGCTCCCCGGGGGCGAATGAGCAGTACTTC. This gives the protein CASSPGANEQYF.